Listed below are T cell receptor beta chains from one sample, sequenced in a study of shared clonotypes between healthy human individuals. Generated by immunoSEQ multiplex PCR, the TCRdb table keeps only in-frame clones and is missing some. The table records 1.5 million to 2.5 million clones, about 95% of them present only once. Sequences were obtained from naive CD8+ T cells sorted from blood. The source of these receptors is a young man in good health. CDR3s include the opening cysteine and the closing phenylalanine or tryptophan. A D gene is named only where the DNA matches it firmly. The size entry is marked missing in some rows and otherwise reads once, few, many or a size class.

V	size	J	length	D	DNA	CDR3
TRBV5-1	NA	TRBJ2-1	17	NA	TGCGCCAGCAGCTTGGTGGGGGGTGTTAGCTCCTACAATGAGCAGTTCTTC	CASSLVGGVSSYNEQFF
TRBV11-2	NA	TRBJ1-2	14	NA	TGTGCCAGCAGCTCATCCGGGACTCCCTATGGCTACACCTTC	CASSSSGTPYGYTF
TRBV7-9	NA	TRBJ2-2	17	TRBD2	TGTGCCAGCAGCCCATCCATAGCGGGAGGGCTAACCGGGGAGCTGTTTTTT	CASSPSIAGGLTGELFF
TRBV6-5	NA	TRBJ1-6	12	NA	TGTGCCAGCAGTTACTGGGGGGAATCCCTCCACTTT	CASSYWGESLHF
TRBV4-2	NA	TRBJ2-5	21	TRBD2	TGTGCCAGCAGCCAAAGAGAGCGCCGACAAGGTGCGGGAGTTTTCCAAGAGACCCAGTACTTC	CASSQRERRQGAGVFQETQYF
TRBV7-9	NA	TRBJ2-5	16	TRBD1	TGTGCCAGCAGCTTAGTAGGCGACAGGGGCATAGAGACCCAGTACTTC	CASSLVGDRGIETQYF
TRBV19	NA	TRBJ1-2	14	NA	TGTGCCAGTTTAATGCCAGACACGAACTATGGCTACACCTTC	CASLMPDTNYGYTF
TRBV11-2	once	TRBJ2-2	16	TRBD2	TGTGCCAGCAGCTTAGTACTAGCGGGAGCTACCGGGGAGCTGTTTTTT	CASSLVLAGATGELFF
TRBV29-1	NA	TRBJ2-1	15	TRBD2	TGCAGCGTTGTTTCTAGCGGGGGGGTTTACAATGAGCAGTTCTTC	CSVVSSGGVYNEQFF
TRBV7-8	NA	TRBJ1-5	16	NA	TGTGCCAGCAGCTTAGATGCCAGGGTCATGGATCAGCCCCAGCATTTT	CASSLDARVMDQPQHF
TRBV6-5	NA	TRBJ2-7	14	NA	TGTGCCAGCAGCCTGATGGGAGTCGGCTACGAGCAGTACTTC	CASSLMGVGYEQYF
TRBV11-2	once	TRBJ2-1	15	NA	TGTGCCAGCAGCTTAGTTCCGAGCTCCTACAATGAGCAGTTCTTC	CASSLVPSSYNEQFF
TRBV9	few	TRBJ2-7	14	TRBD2	TGTGCCAGCAGCGTAGGCGGGAGTGCCTACGAGCAGTACTTC	CASSVGGSAYEQYF
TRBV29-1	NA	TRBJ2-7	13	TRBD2	TGCAGCGTAAGGTGGACTAGCGGCTACGAGCAGTACTTC	CSVRWTSGYEQYF
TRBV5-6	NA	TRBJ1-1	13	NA	TGTGCCAGCGCCATTCGGGGGGACACTGAAGCTTTCTTT	CASAIRGDTEAFF
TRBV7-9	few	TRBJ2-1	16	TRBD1	TGTGCCAGCAGCAGCCCTCCGGGACAGGGGGCTGATGAGCAGTTCTTC	CASSSPPGQGADEQFF
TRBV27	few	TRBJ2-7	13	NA	TGTGCCAGCAGTTTGGCGGCCCCCTACGAGCAGTACTTC	CASSLAAPYEQYF
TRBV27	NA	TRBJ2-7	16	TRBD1	TGTGCCAGCAGTTTATGGGGACAGGGCTTCTCCTACGAGCAGTACTTC	CASSLWGQGFSYEQYF
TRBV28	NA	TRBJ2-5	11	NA	TGTGCCAGCAGCCCTGATACGGCCCAGTACTTC	CASSPDTAQYF
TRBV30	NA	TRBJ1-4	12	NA	TGTGCCTTGGCGGGGTTTAATGAAAAACTGTTTTTT	CALAGFNEKLFF
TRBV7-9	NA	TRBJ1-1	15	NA	TGTGCCAGCAGCGCTTACCTACAGGGACACACTGAAGCTTTCTTT	CASSAYLQGHTEAFF
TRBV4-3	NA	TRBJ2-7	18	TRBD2	TGCGCCAGCAGCCAAGATCGACTAGCGGGAGACCTGTCCTACGAGCAGTACTTC	CASSQDRLAGDLSYEQYF
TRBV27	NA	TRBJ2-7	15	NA	TGTGCCAGCAGTTCCAGGACAGCCTCTACCTACGAGCAGTACTTC	CASSSRTASTYEQYF
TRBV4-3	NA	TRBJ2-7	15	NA	TGCGCCAGCAGCCAAGATTTGGGGGTCGCCTCCGAGCAGTACTTC	CASSQDLGVASEQYF
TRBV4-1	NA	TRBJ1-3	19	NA	TGCGCCAGCAGCCAAGGGGCCGGAGGGTATCTCGTTGTTGGAAACACCATATATTTT	CASSQGAGGYLVVGNTIYF
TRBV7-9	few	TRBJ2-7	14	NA	TGTGCCAGCAGCTTAGCGCGAGATCTCGGCGAGCAGTACTTC	CASSLARDLGEQYF
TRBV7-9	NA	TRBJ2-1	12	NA	TGTGCCAGCAGCTGGAGGGACAATGAGCAGTTCTTC	CASSWRDNEQFF
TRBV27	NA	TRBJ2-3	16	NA	TGTGCCAGCAGTCCCTGGGCGGGGGCGTACACAGATACGCAGTATTTT	CASSPWAGAYTDTQYF
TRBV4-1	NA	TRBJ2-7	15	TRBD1	TGCGCCAGCAGCCAATTGGGGACAGGCACCTACGAGCAGTACTTC	CASSQLGTGTYEQYF
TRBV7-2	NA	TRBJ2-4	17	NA	TGTGCCAGCAGCTTAGTCTTGGGGGCGGAGGGCCAAAACATTCAGTACTTC	CASSLVLGAEGQNIQYF
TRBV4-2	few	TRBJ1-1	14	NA	TGTGCCAGCAGCCAAGGCGGAGTTAGCACTGAAGCTTTCTTT	CASSQGGVSTEAFF
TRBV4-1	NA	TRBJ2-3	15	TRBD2	TGCGCCAGCAGCCAAGTAGCGGGGGACACAGATACGCAGTATTTT	CASSQVAGDTDTQYF
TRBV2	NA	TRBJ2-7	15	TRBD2	TGTGCCAGCAGACCTGGGACTAGCGGGGGCTACGAGCAGTACTTC	CASRPGTSGGYEQYF
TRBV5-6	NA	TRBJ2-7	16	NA	TGTGCCAGCAGCTGGGGGGGCGGTCCCCCGGGTTACGAGCAGTACTTC	CASSWGGGPPGYEQYF
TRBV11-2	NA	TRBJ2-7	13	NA	TGTGCCAGCAGCTTTACTCCCACCTACGAGCAGTACTTC	CASSFTPTYEQYF
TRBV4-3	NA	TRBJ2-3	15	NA	TGCGCCAGCAGCCAAGAAGTATCCAGGCCAGATACGCAGTATTTT	CASSQEVSRPDTQYF
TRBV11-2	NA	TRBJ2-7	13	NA	TGTGCCAGCAGTCAATGGGCTGGGGTCGAGCAGTACTTC	CASSQWAGVEQYF